A selection of T cell receptor beta chains follows, all from one sample in a study of cytomegalovirus exposure and HLA in healthy donors. TCRdb keeps only in-frame clones here, not all; method: immunoSEQ multiplex PCR. The sample has fewer than 65,000 clones; around four fifths are singletons. Specimen: PBMCs. The receptor set was obtained from a man younger than 45 in good health and CMV-seronegative. Each CDR3 is given with its conserved first and last residue.

j_call | v_call | cdr3_aa
TRBJ2-1 | TRBV7-9 | CASSFLDRNEQFF
TRBJ1-6 | TRBV7-2 | CASSPRQGSYNSPLHF
TRBJ1-2 | TRBV14 | CASSLLTGPYGYTF
TRBJ1-2 | TRBV28 | CASSWDRVKYGYTF
TRBJ1-2 | TRBV7-3 | CASSPEEGSGYTF
TRBJ2-2 | TRBV4-3 | CASSQELGQATGELFF
TRBJ2-7 | TRBV29-1 | CSVEANSTPYEQYF
NA | TRBV11-3 | CASRPTDSSYEQYF
TRBJ1-6 | TRBV27 | CASGQTLGALHF
TRBJ2-5 | TRBV28 | CASSPRPRQETQYF
TRBJ1-2 | TRBV7-9 | CASSLDTYGYTF
TRBJ1-4 | TRBV23-1 | CASSLGDLTNEKLFF
TRBJ2-7 | TRBV28 | CATRQAAYYEQYF
TRBJ1-4 | TRBV15 | CATSRVWGRQLTNEKLFF
TRBJ1-2 | TRBV27 | CASSLGQLNYGYTF
TRBJ1-6 | TRBV4-1 | CASSQGNSGQGNSPLHF
TRBJ2-3 | TRBV4-2 | CASSQHRDFPQYF
TRBJ1-4 | TRBV28 | CASSSPGATNEKLFF
TRBJ2-5 | TRBV27 | CASSAPLGTGGGTQYF
TRBJ2-7 | TRBV23-1 | CASSQSSTYPEQYF
TRBJ1-5 | TRBV27 | CASSLFRGFNQPQHF
TRBJ2-7 | TRBV20-1 | CSARFSTRQYF
TRBJ1-2 | TRBV19 | CASSMGQGYYGYTF
TRBJ2-1 | TRBV6-4 | CASSDSTSGSNEQFF
TRBJ2-7 | TRBV7-8 | CASSTRTGSYEQYF
TRBJ2-7 | TRBV7-2 | CASSLGTLAGREQYF
TRBJ2-1 | TRBV28 | CASRQAGGHEQFF
TRBJ2-7 | TRBV2 | CASRKGQGFYEQYF
TRBJ2-1 | TRBV6-1 | CASRVIKTRRNEQFF
TRBJ1-2 | TRBV28 | CASSFSAASYGYTF
TRBJ2-3 | TRBV29-1 | CSVEDPTSGYTDTQYF
TRBJ1-2 | TRBV6-6 | CASSRDRSNYGYTF
TRBJ1-1 | TRBV18 | CASSPSQAGRTVKAFF
TRBJ1-6 | TRBV11-2 | CASSRTGDSPLHF
TRBJ1-6 | TRBV18 | CASSPTGDSPLHF
TRBJ2-7 | TRBV27 | CASSLGSGGSLEQYF
TRBJ1-2 | TRBV5-1 | CASSLGRQALANYGYTF